This T cell receptor (beta chain) emerged from a study of Ad26.COV2.S vaccination and SARS-CoV-2 variants. This clone showed up just a few times. Produced via immunoSEQ multiplex PCR; TCRdb's table is partial and in-frame only. Among thousands of clones, 84% were seen once, and the ten largest hold around 29%. The source is a human donor who had recovered from COVID-19. The sample here was peripheral blood, taken after recovery from COVID-19.

CDR3 bases: TGTGCCAGTAGCCGGGCGACAGCCTTTAGAAAGAGTGGCTACACCTTC. It specifies CASSRATAFRKSGYTF. The V call is TRBV19, the J call TRBJ1-2; perhaps TRBD1 as D (5 bases). This CDR3 is built from 16 residues. Germline V gives CDR1 LNHDA, CDR2 SQIVND (reference sequence). Deletions cut 6 bases from V and 7 bases from J, with 24 bases between.